The rows below give T cell receptor beta chains drawn from one sample of a study of blood T cells in healthy people across ages. MiXCR, run by TCRdb on the 5' RACE reads, gives a single entry per CDR3 protein. The table shows about a million distinct CDR3 sequences, with roughly 48% occurring only once. What was sequenced was blood. These receptors were obtained from a man in his thirties or forties in good health. The CDR3 runs from the conserved cysteine through the conserved F or W. Each record gives: J gene, V gene, D gene, clone size, CDR3 DNA, CDR3 protein. D genes are given only for firm matches. The size of a clone is reported for some rows only, either as once, few or many, or as a class for expanded clones.

>TRBJ2-3|TRBV6-6|NA|NA
TGTGCCAGCAGTCAGGTCCACCATACGCAGTATTTT
CASSQVHHTQYF
>TRBJ1-4|TRBV7-9|NA|few
TGTGCCAGCAGCCCTCAATGGGGGGGGCCCGGGACTAATGAAAAACTGTTTTTT
CASSPQWGGPGTNEKLFF
>TRBJ2-5|TRBV6-7|NA|NA
TGTGCCAGCAGTTACGACGGGGAGCGAGAGACCCAGTACTTC
CASSYDGERETQYF
>TRBJ2-5|TRBV20-1|NA|few
TGCAGTGCTAGAGATGGCAGCCAAGAGACCCAGTACTTC
CSARDGSQETQYF
>TRBJ1-3|TRBV21-1|NA|NA
TGTGCCAGCAGCAACTCCGCGACAGGGGTTGGAAACACCATATATTTT
CASSNSATGVGNTIYF
>TRBJ1-4|TRBV5-1|NA|NA
TGCGCCAGCAGCTTAGAAACTAATGAAAAACTGTTTTTT
CASSLETNEKLFF
>TRBJ1-6|TRBV3-1|NA|NA
TGTGCCAGCAGCCAAAGGTCAGGGACAAAATCACCCCTCCACTTT
CASSQRSGTKSPLHF
>TRBJ1-2|TRBV11-2|TRBD1|few
TGTGCCAGCAGCTCTTATCAGGGGGCTGCTAACTATGGCTACACCTTC
CASSSYQGAANYGYTF
>TRBJ1-5|TRBV5-5|NA|NA
TGTGCCAGCAGCTTGGGGGGAGCCATCAATCAGCCCCAGCATTTT
CASSLGGAINQPQHF
>TRBJ1-2|TRBV28|NA|NA
TGTGCCAGCAGTCTGCAATACAACTATGGCTACACCTTC
CASSLQYNYGYTF
>TRBJ2-7|TRBV6-6|TRBD1|NA
TGTGCCAGCTTTCCGCCACAGGGGGGTGAGCAGTACTTC
CASFPPQGGEQYF
>TRBJ2-7|TRBV20-1|TRBD1|few
TGCAGTGCTAGAGACTGGACAGGGTCGACCTACGAGCAGTACTTC
CSARDWTGSTYEQYF
>TRBJ1-3|TRBV5-1|TRBD1|NA
TGCGCCAGCAGCTTGGAGACAGGGGTTTTCTCTGGAAACACCATATATTTT
CASSLETGVFSGNTIYF
>TRBJ2-3|TRBV5-1|TRBD1|NA
TGCGCCAGCAGCTTCGGGACAGGGGTGGATACGCAGTATTTT
CASSFGTGVDTQYF
>TRBJ1-1|TRBV5-4|NA|NA
TGTGCCAGCAGCCCGGCGTGGGGCGCAACTGAAGCTTTCTTT
CASSPAWGATEAFF
>TRBJ2-7|TRBV4-3|TRBD1|many
TGCGCCAGCAGCCAAGATCGGGGGACAGGGCGCTTTACTAACGAGCAGTACTTC
CASSQDRGTGRFTNEQYF
>TRBJ2-5|TRBV25-1|NA|few
TGTGCCAGCAGGCACTCGGGGTTAGGGGGCCAAGAGACCCAGTACTTC
CASRHSGLGGQETQYF
>TRBJ1-5|TRBV28|TRBD1|NA
TGTGCCAGCAGTTCAGGGGGCCAACGAACCTTACCGAATCAGCCCCAGCATTTT
CASSSGGQRTLPNQPQHF
>TRBJ2-7|TRBV2|TRBD2|few
TGTGCCAGCAGGATGGGACTAGCGGGGGCCTACGAGCAGTACTTC
CASRMGLAGAYEQYF
>TRBJ2-6|TRBV4-1|TRBD1|NA
TGCGCCAGCAGCCAACCGCGTACAGGGGGATTTCCGAATGGGGCCAACGTCCTGACTTTC
CASSQPRTGGFPNGANVLTF
>TRBJ2-4|TRBV20-1|NA|NA
TGCAGTGCTAGAGATCAGCAGGGGGGGATAGCCAAAAACATTCAGTACTTC
CSARDQQGGIAKNIQYF